This T cell receptor (beta chain) was captured by sequencing in a study of blood T cells in healthy people across ages. Using a J-beta primer mix together with a sample-barcoded 5' primer, a second PCR was run for about 7 to 12 cycles. MiXCR was run by TCRdb on the 5' RACE reads, yielding one entry per CDR3 protein. This sample has more than 650,000 distinct CDR3 sequences, with about a fifth found just once. Study findings and constraints: There was a strong correlation between TCR beta diversity and naive T cell percentage. Relative to aged donors, long-lived donors carried more naive CD4+ cells and displayed higher diversity. Estimates of diversity drawn from one million T cells were considered underestimates.

The CDR3 spans 14 residues. From germline, CDR1 is LGHNA and CDR2 YSLEER. V was trimmed by 0 bases and J by 13 bases, leaving 16 bases between them. To note about this clonotype: What it binds is not known.

They isolated at least 6 million PBMCs from each sample. This chain connects TRBV4-3 to TRBJ2-1, with D maybe TRBD1 (5 bases). This sequence was found in a man between 65 and 85 years old in good health. The material sequenced was blood. CDR3 nucleotide sequence: TGCGCCAGCAGCCAAGATTGGCAGGGCAGGCTCCAGTTCTTC. Residues: CASSQDWQGRLQFF.